These T cell receptor beta chains were read from a single sample in a study of metastatic and nonmetastatic thyroid tumors. TCRdb reprocessed the PCR reads via MiXCR. The sample carries 11,000 to 15,000 clones, around 4% recorded once. The sequenced sample was tumor tissue. The source is a female donor with papillary thyroid cancer or a benign thyroid nodule (not recorded which). Some clones in this sample may be carry-over from other donors' samples. Each CDR3 is given with its conserved first and last residue. D genes are given only for firm matches. Size values are once, few and many counts, or a class for expanded clones, and some rows have none.

J: TRBJ1-2; size: few; D: -; V: TRBV27; DNA: TGTGCCAGCAGTTTATCTCCAGGGCGGGCTAACTATGGCTACACCTTC; CDR3: CASSLSPGRANYGYTF
J: TRBJ1-1; size: -; D: -; V: TRBV19; DNA: TGTGCCAGTAGTGCCGATCCGAACACTGAAGCTTTCTTT; CDR3: CASSADPNTEAFF
J: TRBJ1-5; size: -; D: -; V: TRBV6-2/TRBV6-3; DNA: TGTGCCAGCAGCTTTTTAGGAGCACTATTGAGCAATCAGCCCCAGCATTTT; CDR3: CASSFLGALLSNQPQHF
J: TRBJ2-7; size: large; D: -; V: TRBV24-1; DNA: TGTGCCACCAGCCGGGACGGCTCCTACGAGCAGTACTTC; CDR3: CATSRDGSYEQYF
J: TRBJ1-5; size: few; D: TRBD1; V: TRBV6-2/TRBV6-3; DNA: TGTGCCAGCAGTTCACAGGGGGCGCTTAGCAATCAGCCCCAGCATTTT; CDR3: CASSSQGALSNQPQHF
J: TRBJ2-2; size: few; D: TRBD2; V: TRBV7-7; DNA: TGTGCTAGCAGCGTTAGCGGGACTACCGGGGAGCTGTTTTTT; CDR3: CASSVSGTTGELFF
J: TRBJ1-4; size: -; D: -; V: TRBV27; DNA: TGTGCCAGCAGGGGAAGCAGCACGGAAAAACTGTTTTTT; CDR3: CASRGSSTEKLFF
J: TRBJ1-3; size: -; D: -; V: TRBV6-2/TRBV6-3; DNA: TGTGCCAGCAGTTACTCGGTCGTTGGAAACACCATATATTTT; CDR3: CASSYSVVGNTIYF
J: TRBJ2-7; size: -; D: TRBD1; V: TRBV7-2; DNA: TGTGCCAGCAGCACCAGGACAGGGGGCTACGAGCAGTACTTC; CDR3: CASSTRTGGYEQYF
J: TRBJ2-1; size: few; D: TRBD1; V: TRBV24-1; DNA: TGTGCCACCAGCCGGGACAGGGTTTACAATGAGCAGTTCTTC; CDR3: CATSRDRVYNEQFF
J: TRBJ2-1; size: -; D: TRBD1; V: TRBV12-5; DNA: TGTGCTAGTGGTTTGCCCAAGACAGGGGGCAATGAGCAGTTCTTC; CDR3: CASGLPKTGGNEQFF
J: TRBJ2-5; size: -; D: TRBD2; V: TRBV6-2/TRBV6-3; DNA: TGTGCCAGGGAAGGGGGGGGAGGGACTAGCGGCCAAGAGACCCAGTACTTC; CDR3: CAREGGGGTSGQETQYF
J: TRBJ1-2; size: -; D: TRBD1; V: TRBV19; DNA: TGTGCCAGTACTTCGACAGGGCCCCTTCGCTATGGCTACACCTTC; CDR3: CASTSTGPLRYGYTF
J: TRBJ1-2; size: few; D: TRBD1; V: TRBV6-1; DNA: TGTGCCAGCAGACAGGGGGCAGCTTTGGTCCGCTATGGCTACACCTTC; CDR3: CASRQGAALVRYGYTF
J: TRBJ1-2; size: few; D: -; V: TRBV28; DNA: TGTGCCAGCAGTTTAATAAAACAGATTTACTATGGCTACACCTTC; CDR3: CASSLIKQIYYGYTF
J: TRBJ2-2; size: few; D: -; V: TRBV30; DNA: TGTGCCTGGAGTGTAAAGTTATTCGGGGAGCTGTTTTTT; CDR3: CAWSVKLFGELFF
J: TRBJ2-5; size: -; D: -; V: TRBV6-1; DNA: TGTGCCAGCAGTGAGCACAGGGCCCAAGAGACCCAGTACTTC; CDR3: CASSEHRAQETQYF
J: TRBJ1-3; size: few; D: -; V: TRBV6-1; DNA: TGTGCCAGCAGTGACGGGGCAGGGGTGGGAGGAAACACCATATATTTT; CDR3: CASSDGAGVGGNTIYF
J: TRBJ2-7; size: -; D: -; V: TRBV6-1; DNA: TGTGCCAGCAGTGAGCGGTTGACGGGGGAGCAGTACTTC; CDR3: CASSERLTGEQYF
J: TRBJ1-6; size: -; D: -; V: TRBV30; DNA: TGTGCCTGGATCCCCGCCGGGCGGATACCTAATAATTCACCCCTCCACTTT; CDR3: CAWIPAGRIPNNSPLHF
J: TRBJ1-2; size: -; D: -; V: TRBV12-3/TRBV12-4; DNA: TGTGCCAGCAGTTTAGGGGTAGTGGATGGCTACACCTTC; CDR3: CASSLGVVDGYTF
J: TRBJ2-3; size: medium-sized; D: -; V: TRBV4-3; DNA: TGCGCCAGCAGCCAAGGGATGTGGTTCAGGGGAGTTCTGCATACGCAGTATTTT; CDR3: CASSQGMWFRGVLHTQYF
J: TRBJ1-5; size: few; D: -; V: TRBV19; DNA: TGTGCCAGTAGTACCACAGGGAATCAGCCCCAGCATTTT; CDR3: CASSTTGNQPQHF
J: TRBJ2-6; size: few; D: -; V: TRBV6-4; DNA: TGTGCCAGCAGTGACTCTGGGGCCAACGTCCTGACTTTC; CDR3: CASSDSGANVLTF
J: TRBJ1-6; size: few; D: -; V: TRBV30; DNA: TGTGCCTGGACCAGGGTTAATTCACCCCTCCACTTT; CDR3: CAWTRVNSPLHF
J: TRBJ1-4; size: few; D: -; V: TRBV6-1; DNA: TGTGCCAGCACCGCGGGAGGCTTGTCTAATGAAAAACTGTTTTTT; CDR3: CASTAGGLSNEKLFF
J: TRBJ2-3; size: few; D: -; V: TRBV29-1; DNA: TGCAGCGTTGAAGGAGGGAGAAGCACAGATACGCAGTATTTT; CDR3: CSVEGGRSTDTQYF
J: TRBJ2-1; size: few; D: -; V: TRBV7-2; DNA: TGTGCCAGCAGCTTAGCGGGAGTAGGCAATGAGCAGTTCTTC; CDR3: CASSLAGVGNEQFF
J: TRBJ1-1; size: many; D: -; V: TRBV15; DNA: TGTGCCACCAGCCGGACAGAAAACACTGAAGCTTTCTTT; CDR3: CATSRTENTEAFF
J: TRBJ2-5; size: -; D: -; V: TRBV24-1; DNA: TGTGCCACCAGTGGCCGGACACTTCCCGAGACCCAGTACTTC; CDR3: CATSGRTLPETQYF
J: TRBJ1-1; size: few; D: -; V: TRBV27; DNA: TGTGCCAGCAGTTTGACTGGGATGAACACTGAAGCTTTCTTT; CDR3: CASSLTGMNTEAFF
J: TRBJ2-1; size: few; D: -; V: TRBV6-9; DNA: TGTGCCAGCAGTTCCGACTCCAATGAGCAGTTCTTC; CDR3: CASSSDSNEQFF
J: TRBJ2-3; size: few; D: TRBD2; V: TRBV6-2/TRBV6-3; DNA: TGTGCCAGCAGAGCCGGGACTAGCGGAGAGAGTACAGATACGCAGTATTTT; CDR3: CASRAGTSGESTDTQYF
J: TRBJ1-2; size: medium-sized; D: -; V: TRBV29-1; DNA: TGCAGCGTCGTGGGGGGGCTGAGTGGCTACACCTTC; CDR3: CSVVGGLSGYTF
J: TRBJ1-4; size: few; D: -; V: TRBV19; DNA: TGTGCCAGTAGTACGGGGGGAGCTAATGAAAAACTGTTTTTT; CDR3: CASSTGGANEKLFF
J: TRBJ2-7; size: -; D: -; V: TRBV7-9; DNA: TGTGCCAGCAGCTTAGACGGATCAGGGGTCTACGAGCAGTACTTC; CDR3: CASSLDGSGVYEQYF
J: TRBJ1-5; size: -; D: -; V: TRBV19; DNA: TGTGCCAGTAGTACAGACAGGTTTGGACAGCCCCAGCATTTT; CDR3: CASSTDRFGQPQHF
J: TRBJ1-2; size: few; D: -; V: TRBV6-1; DNA: TGTGCCAGCAGCTCTGGCCATGGCTACACCTTC; CDR3: CASSSGHGYTF
J: TRBJ2-2; size: few; D: TRBD1; V: TRBV7-2; DNA: TGTGCCAGCAGCCCGAACCGACAGGGGGCCGGCGGGGAGCTGTTTTTT; CDR3: CASSPNRQGAGGELFF
J: TRBJ2-2; size: -; D: -; V: TRBV6-1; DNA: TGTGCCAGCAGTGACGAACCGGGGGTTAACACCGGGGAGCTGTTTTTT; CDR3: CASSDEPGVNTGELFF
J: TRBJ1-6; size: few; D: -; V: TRBV6-9; DNA: TGTGCCAGCAGTTACGCGTCAGCCCTAAATAATTCACCCCTCCACTTT; CDR3: CASSYASALNNSPLHF
J: TRBJ2-1; size: -; D: TRBD2; V: TRBV3-1; DNA: TGTGCCAGCAGCCGGGGACTAGACTACAATGAGCAGTTCTTC; CDR3: CASSRGLDYNEQFF
J: TRBJ2-2; size: -; D: TRBD2; V: TRBV6-1; DNA: TGTGCCAGCAGGGGGGGGAAAAGCACCGGGGAGCTGTTTTTT; CDR3: CASRGGKSTGELFF
J: TRBJ1-1; size: many; D: TRBD1; V: TRBV18; DNA: TGTGCCAGCTCACGGGACAGGATGAACACTGAAGCTTTCTTT; CDR3: CASSRDRMNTEAFF
J: TRBJ2-1; size: few; D: TRBD2; V: TRBV12-3/TRBV12-4; DNA: TGTGCCAGCAGAAGACTAGCGGGCCTAGACAATGAGCAGTTCTTC; CDR3: CASRRLAGLDNEQFF
J: TRBJ2-2; size: few; D: -; V: TRBV11-1; DNA: TGTGCCAGCAACCACAGGGCGTCAACCGGGGAGCTGTTTTTT; CDR3: CASNHRASTGELFF
J: TRBJ2-1; size: few; D: -; V: TRBV12-3/TRBV12-4; DNA: TGTGCCAGCATAAAAAAACCCGGGACCGAGTACAATGAGCAGTTCTTC; CDR3: CASIKKPGTEYNEQFF
J: TRBJ1-2; size: few; D: -; V: TRBV12-3/TRBV12-4; DNA: TGTGCCAGCAGTCCCGCATCCGCTAACTATGGCTACACCTTC; CDR3: CASSPASANYGYTF
J: TRBJ1-4; size: medium-sized; D: TRBD1; V: TRBV4-3; DNA: TGCGCCAGCAGCCAGGGACAGGGAGGTGAAAAACTGTTTTTT; CDR3: CASSQGQGGEKLFF
J: TRBJ1-2; size: -; D: -; V: TRBV20-1; DNA: TGCAGTGCCCGACACGGCGGCTACACCTTC; CDR3: CSARHGGYTF
J: TRBJ2-2; size: few; D: -; V: TRBV13; DNA: TGTGCCAGCAGCCCCCCACAAGACAGAACGGAGCTGTTTTTT; CDR3: CASSPPQDRTELFF
J: TRBJ2-1; size: -; D: TRBD2; V: TRBV20-1; DNA: TGCAGTGCTAGGGGCGGGACTAGCGGGAGCTACAATGAGCAGTTCTTC; CDR3: CSARGGTSGSYNEQFF
J: TRBJ2-7; size: few; D: TRBD1; V: TRBV27; DNA: TGTGCCAGCAGTTCCACAGGGGGCTCCTACGAGCAGTACTTC; CDR3: CASSSTGGSYEQYF